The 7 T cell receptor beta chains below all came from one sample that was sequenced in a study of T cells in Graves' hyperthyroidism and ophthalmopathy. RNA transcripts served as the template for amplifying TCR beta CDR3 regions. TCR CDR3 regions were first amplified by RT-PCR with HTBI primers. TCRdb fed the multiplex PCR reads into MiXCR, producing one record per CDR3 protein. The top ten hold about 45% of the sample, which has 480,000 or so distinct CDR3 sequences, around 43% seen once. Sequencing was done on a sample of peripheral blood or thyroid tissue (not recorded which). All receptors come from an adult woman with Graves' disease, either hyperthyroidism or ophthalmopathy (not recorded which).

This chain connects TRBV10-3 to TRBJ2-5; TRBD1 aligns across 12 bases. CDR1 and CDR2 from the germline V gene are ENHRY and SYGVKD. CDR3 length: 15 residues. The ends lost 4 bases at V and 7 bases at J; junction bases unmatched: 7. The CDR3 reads CAISGGTGGMGTQYF. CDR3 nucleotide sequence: TGTGCCATCAGTGGAGGGACAGGGGGCATGGGGACCCAGTACTTC.

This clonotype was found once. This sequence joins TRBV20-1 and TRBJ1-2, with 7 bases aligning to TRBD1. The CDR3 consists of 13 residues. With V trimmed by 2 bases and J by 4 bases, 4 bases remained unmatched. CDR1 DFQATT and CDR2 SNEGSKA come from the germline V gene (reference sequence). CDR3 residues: CSARRPGGYGYTF. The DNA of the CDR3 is TGCAGTGCTAGACGACCAGGGGGCTATGGCTACACCTTC.

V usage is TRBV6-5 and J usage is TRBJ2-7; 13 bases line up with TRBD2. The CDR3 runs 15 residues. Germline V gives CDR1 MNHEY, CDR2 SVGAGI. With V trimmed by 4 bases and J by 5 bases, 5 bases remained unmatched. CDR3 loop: CASSSRTSGSDEQYF. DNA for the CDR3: TGTGCCAGCAGTTCCCGGACTAGCGGGAGCGACGAGCAGTACTTC.

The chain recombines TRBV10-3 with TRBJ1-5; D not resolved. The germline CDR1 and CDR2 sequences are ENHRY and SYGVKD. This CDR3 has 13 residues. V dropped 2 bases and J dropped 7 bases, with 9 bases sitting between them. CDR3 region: CAISEGGSQPQHF. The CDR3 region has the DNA TGTGCCATCAGTGAGGGAGGTTCGCAGCCCCAGCATTTT.

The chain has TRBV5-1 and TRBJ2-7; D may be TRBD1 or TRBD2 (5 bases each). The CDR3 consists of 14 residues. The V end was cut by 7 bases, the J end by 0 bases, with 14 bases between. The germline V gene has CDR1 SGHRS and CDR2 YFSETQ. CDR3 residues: CASRGDVFSYEQYF. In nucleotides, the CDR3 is TGCGCCAGCCGAGGGGACGTCTTCTCCTACGAGCAGTACTTC.

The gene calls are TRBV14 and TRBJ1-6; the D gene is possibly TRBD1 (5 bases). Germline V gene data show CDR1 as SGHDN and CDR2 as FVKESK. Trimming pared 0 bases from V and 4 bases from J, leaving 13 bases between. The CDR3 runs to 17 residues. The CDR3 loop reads CASSQDRGNPYNSPLHF. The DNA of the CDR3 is TGTGCCAGCAGCCAAGATCGGGGGAACCCTTATAATTCACCCCTCCACTTT.

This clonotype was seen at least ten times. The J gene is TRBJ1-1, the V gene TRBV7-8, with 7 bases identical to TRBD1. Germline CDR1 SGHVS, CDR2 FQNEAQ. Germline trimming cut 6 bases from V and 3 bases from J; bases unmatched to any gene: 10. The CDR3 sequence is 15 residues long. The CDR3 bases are TGTGCCAGCAGGGAAATCCGAGGGGGCTACACTGAAGCTTTCTTT. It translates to CASREIRGGYTEAFF.